This TCR beta chain was sequenced for a study of T cell responses to AZD1222 COVID-19 vaccine (dated by TCRdb to about 2021). Looking at the study overall: TCR sequencing was performed for 230 to 250 trial participants, of whom around 200 were given two doses of AZD1222 and around 26 were given two doses of MenACWY control vaccine. Enrollment into the trials was organized by age into subgroups of 18-55, 56-69 and 70-plus years, and those subgroups contained about 160, 30 and 59 TCR-sequenced participants, respectively.

On this clone: Its target antigen remains unknown. No much larger clone is present one base from it, and per-base qualities are unavailable.

This specimen's time point label, interpreted: baseline before first vaccination. The label giving this sample's treatment or condition can be read as: meningococcal conjugate vaccine given as trial control. Vaccinee samples came from UK trials COV001 and COV002, including a single-blind randomized controlled phase 2/3 trial of AZD1222 (ChAdOx1 nCoV-19) in healthy adults. For TCRbeta chain sequencing, PBMC samples from trial participants were taken at day 0 and at day 28 after the second dose. The CDR3 regions of human TCRbeta chains were subjected to immunosequencing. Per the source publication's procedure: Repertoire TCRs were checked for matches against a reference library of SARS-CoV-2-specific TCRs that had been generated using the MIRA antigen-specificity platform. Breadth meant the fraction of unique TCRs that were SARS-CoV-2-associated, whereas depth meant the fraction of total T cells that were SARS-CoV-2-associated. Using the MIRA data, each spike-specific TCR was assigned both to the spike region to which the TCR was reactive and to a CD4 or CD8 class. Log10-transformed breadth and depth values were compared by one-way ANOVA with Sidak's multiple comparisons tests. Sourced from immuneACCESS, this table was stored by TCRdb with only in-frame sequences that have V and J called. A share of the clones is absent; for the studies checked, an unresolved V gene accounts for under half, and the remainder has no known explanation. D and trimming come from the DNA, and the V and J calls and clone size come from that table. This sample gives approximately 120,000 clones in total; 88% of them show up just once. The ten largest clones add up to roughly 13% of the sample.

CDR1 is given as SGHTA and CDR2 as FQGNSA, both from the germline V gene. V is clipped by 4 bases and J by 0 bases, and the sequence between their germline boundaries is 11 bases long. Reading from cysteine to phenylalanine, the CDR3 counts 15 amino acids. Just CDR3 DNA is preserved here, 45 bases in frame from base 1. Study-level results and caveats: Because no samples from the day 14 peak response were available, repertoires could be characterized only after the peak T cell response. After two AZD1222 doses, spike-specific TCR breadth and depth were significantly higher than at day 0 and than in MenACWY recipients. Only six AZD1222 recipients were SARS-CoV-2 seropositive at baseline, limiting conclusions about previously exposed vaccinees. Nearly half of unique spike-specific TCRs reportedly recognized epitopes outside regions mutated in the B.1.351 and B.1.1.7 variants. The 56-69-year group was small, and its depth increase did not reach significance, likely because of low power. Most participants were white British and females outnumbered males, and the authors suggested that clonal diversity may have been underestimated. CD4 TCRs associated with the vaccine covered the entire spike protein, and the dominant responses were in regions 160-218 and 743-854.

This sequence originates from an adult in good health. The chain is assembled from TRBV7-2 and TRBJ2-3; the D gene lacks a confident call. The sequences come from peripheral blood, collected on day 0 of MenACWY control vaccination. The base sequence is TGTGCCAGCAGCTCCCAATCTTCTAGCACAGATACGCAGTATTTT. This is translated as CASSSQSSSTDTQYF. Full variable domain (CDR3 extended with the reference TRBV7-2 and TRBJ2-3 proteins): GAGVSQSPSNKVTEKGKDVELRCDPISGHTALYWYRQSLGQGLEFLIYFQGNSAPDKSGLPSDRFSAERTGGSVSTLTIQRTQQEDSAVYLCASSSQSSSTDTQYFGPGTRLTVL.